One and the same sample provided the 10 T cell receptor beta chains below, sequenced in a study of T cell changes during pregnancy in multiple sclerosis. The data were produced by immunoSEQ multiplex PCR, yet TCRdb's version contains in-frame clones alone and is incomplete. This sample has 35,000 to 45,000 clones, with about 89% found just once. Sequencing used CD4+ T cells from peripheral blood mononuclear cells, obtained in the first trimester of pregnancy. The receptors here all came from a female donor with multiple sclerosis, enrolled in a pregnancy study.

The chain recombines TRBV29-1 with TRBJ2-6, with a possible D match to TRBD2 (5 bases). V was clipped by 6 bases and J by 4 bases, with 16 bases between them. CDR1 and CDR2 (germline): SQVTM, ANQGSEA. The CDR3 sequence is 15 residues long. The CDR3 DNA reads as TGCAGCGTCCAAACGGGGTTTACAGGGGCCAACGTCCTGACTTTC. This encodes CSVQTGFTGANVLTF.

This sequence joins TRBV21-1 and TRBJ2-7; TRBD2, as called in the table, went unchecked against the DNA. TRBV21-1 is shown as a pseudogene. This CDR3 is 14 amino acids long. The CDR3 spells CASSKGSGEYEQYF. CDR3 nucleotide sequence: TGTGCCAGCAGCAAAGGTTCCGGAGAATACGAGCAGTACTTC.

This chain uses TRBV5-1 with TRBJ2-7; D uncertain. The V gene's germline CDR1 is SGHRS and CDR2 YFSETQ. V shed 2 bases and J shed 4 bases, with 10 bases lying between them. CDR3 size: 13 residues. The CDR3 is CASSLSPGYEQYF. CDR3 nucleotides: TGCGCCAGCAGCTTAAGTCCCGGGTACGAGCAGTACTTC.

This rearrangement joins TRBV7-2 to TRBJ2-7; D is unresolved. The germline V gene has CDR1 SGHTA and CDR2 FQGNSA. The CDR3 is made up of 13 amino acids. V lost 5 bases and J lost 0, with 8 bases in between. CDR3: CASSRRSSYEQYF. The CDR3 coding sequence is TGTGCCAGCAGCCGACGGAGCTCCTACGAGCAGTACTTC. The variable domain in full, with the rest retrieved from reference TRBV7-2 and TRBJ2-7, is GAGVSQSPSNKVTEKGKDVELRCDPISGHTALYWYRQSLGQGLEFLIYFQGNSAPDKSGLPSDRFSAERTGGSVSTLTIQRTQQEDSAVYLCASSRRSSYEQYFGPGTRLTVT.

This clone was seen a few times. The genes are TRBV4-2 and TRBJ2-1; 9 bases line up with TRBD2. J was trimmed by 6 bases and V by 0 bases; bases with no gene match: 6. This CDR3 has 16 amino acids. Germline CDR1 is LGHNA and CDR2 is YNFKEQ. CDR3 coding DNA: TGTGCCAGCAGCCAAGATGGGACTAGCCTCCCCAATGAGCAGTTCTTC. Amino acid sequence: CASSQDGTSLPNEQFF.

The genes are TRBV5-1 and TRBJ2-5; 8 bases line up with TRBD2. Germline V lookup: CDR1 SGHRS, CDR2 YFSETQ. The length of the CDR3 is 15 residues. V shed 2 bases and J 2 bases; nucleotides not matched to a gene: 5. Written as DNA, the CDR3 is TGCGCCAGCAGCTTAACGGGAGGGCCACAAGAGACCCAGTACTTC. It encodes CASSLTGGPQETQYF.

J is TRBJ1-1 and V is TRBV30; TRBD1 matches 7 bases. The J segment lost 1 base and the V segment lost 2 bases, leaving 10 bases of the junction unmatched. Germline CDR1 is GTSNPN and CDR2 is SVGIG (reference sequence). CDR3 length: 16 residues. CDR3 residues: CAWSRPRDSKNTEAFF. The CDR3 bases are TGTGCCTGGAGTCGTCCCCGGGACAGCAAGAACACTGAAGCTTTCTTT.

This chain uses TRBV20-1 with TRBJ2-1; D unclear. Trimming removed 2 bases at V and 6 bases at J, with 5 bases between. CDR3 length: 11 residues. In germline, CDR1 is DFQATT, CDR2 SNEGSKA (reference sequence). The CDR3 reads CSARSVNEQFF. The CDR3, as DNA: TGCAGTGCTAGATCTGTCAATGAGCAGTTCTTC.

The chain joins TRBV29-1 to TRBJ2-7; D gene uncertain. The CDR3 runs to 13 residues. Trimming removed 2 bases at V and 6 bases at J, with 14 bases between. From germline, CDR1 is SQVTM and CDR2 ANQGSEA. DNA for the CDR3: TGCAGCGTTGAACCGGGTCCAACGGGCGAGCAGTACTTC. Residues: CSVEPGPTGEQYF.

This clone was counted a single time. CDR3 residues: CASSLASSGDGFNEQFF. The CDR3 region has the DNA TGCGCCAGCAGCTTGGCTTCTAGCGGGGACGGTTTTAATGAGCAGTTCTTC. The chain is built from TRBV5-1 and TRBJ2-1; TRBD2 matches 9 bases. The CDR3 runs 17 residues. V lost 0 bases to trimming and J lost 7 bases; unmatched junction nucleotides: 11. CDR1 is SGHRS, CDR2 YFSETQ, per germline.